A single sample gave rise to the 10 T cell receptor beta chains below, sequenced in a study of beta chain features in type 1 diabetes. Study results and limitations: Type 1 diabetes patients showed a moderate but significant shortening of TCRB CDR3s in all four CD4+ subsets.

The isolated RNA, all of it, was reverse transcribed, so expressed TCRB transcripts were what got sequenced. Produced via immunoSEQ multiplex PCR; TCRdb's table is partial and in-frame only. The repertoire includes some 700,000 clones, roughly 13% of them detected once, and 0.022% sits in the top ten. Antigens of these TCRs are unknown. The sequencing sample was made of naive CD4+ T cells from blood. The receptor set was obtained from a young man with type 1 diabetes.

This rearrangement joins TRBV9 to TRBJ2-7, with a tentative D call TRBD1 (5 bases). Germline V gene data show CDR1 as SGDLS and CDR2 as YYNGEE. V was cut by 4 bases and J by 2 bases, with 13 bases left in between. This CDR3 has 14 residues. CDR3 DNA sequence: TGTGCCAGCAGCCCCACGACAGTTGCCTACGAGCAGTACTTC. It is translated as CASSPTTVAYEQYF.

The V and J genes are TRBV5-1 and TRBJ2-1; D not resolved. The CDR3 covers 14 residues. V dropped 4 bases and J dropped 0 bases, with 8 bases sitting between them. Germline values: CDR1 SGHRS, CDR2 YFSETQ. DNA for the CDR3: TGCGCCAGCAGCCCAACGAGCTCCTACAATGAGCAGTTCTTC. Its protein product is CASSPTSSYNEQFF. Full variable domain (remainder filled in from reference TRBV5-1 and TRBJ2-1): KAGVTQTPRYLIKTRGQQVTLSCSPISGHRSVSWYQQTPGQGLQFLFEYFSETQRNKGNFPGRFSGRQFSNSRSEMNVSTLELGDSALYLCASSPTSSYNEQFFGPGTRLTVL.

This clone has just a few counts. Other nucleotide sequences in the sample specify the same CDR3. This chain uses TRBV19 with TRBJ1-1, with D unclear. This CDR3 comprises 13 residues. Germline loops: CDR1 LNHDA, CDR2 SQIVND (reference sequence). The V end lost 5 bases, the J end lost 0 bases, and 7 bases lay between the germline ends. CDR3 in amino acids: CASSSTVNTEAFF. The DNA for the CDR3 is TGTGCCAGTAGTTCAACTGTGAACACTGAAGCTTTCTTT.

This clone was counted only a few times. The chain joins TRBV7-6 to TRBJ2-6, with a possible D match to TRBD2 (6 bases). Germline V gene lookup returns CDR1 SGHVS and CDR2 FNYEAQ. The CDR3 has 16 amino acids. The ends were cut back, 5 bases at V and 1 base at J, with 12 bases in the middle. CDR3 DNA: TGTGCCAGCAGCATGGGAGGTCTATCTGGGGCCAACGTCCTGACTTTC. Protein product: CASSMGGLSGANVLTF.

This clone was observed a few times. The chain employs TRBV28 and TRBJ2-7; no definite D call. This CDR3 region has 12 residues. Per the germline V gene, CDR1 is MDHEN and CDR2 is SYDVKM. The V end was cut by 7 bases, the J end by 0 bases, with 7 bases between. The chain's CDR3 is CASTPDSYEQYF. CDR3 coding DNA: TGTGCCAGCACCCCAGACTCCTACGAGCAGTACTTC.

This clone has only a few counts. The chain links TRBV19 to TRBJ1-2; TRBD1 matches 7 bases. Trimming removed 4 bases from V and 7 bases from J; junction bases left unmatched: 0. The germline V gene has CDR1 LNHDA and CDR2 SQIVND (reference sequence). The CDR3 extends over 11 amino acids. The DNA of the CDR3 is TGTGCCAGTAGTAACAGGGGTGGCTACACCTTC. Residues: CASSNRGGYTF.

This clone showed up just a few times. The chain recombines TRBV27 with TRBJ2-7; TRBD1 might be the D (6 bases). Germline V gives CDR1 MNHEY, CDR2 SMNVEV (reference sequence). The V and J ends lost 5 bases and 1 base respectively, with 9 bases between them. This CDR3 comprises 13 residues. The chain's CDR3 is CASSNRESYEQYF. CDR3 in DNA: TGTGCCAGCAGTAACAGGGAATCCTACGAGCAGTACTTC.

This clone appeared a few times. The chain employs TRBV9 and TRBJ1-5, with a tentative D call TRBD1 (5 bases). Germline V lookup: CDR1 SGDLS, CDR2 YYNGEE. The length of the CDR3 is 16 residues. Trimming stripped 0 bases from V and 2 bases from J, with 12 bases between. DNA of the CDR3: TGTGCCAGCAGCGTAGACGGGACTCCGGGCAATCAGCCCCAGCATTTT. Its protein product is CASSVDGTPGNQPQHF.

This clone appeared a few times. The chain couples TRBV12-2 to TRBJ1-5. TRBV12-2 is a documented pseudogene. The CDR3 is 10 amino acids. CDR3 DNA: TGTGCAAGCCCCCCGAAGCCCCAGCATTTT. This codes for CASPPKPQHF.

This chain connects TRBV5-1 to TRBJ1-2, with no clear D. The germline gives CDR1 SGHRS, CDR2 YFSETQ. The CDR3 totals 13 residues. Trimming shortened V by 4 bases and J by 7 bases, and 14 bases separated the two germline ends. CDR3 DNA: TGCGCCAGCAGCCTACCGGGCTTGGGTGGCTACACCTTC. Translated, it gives CASSLPGLGGYTF.